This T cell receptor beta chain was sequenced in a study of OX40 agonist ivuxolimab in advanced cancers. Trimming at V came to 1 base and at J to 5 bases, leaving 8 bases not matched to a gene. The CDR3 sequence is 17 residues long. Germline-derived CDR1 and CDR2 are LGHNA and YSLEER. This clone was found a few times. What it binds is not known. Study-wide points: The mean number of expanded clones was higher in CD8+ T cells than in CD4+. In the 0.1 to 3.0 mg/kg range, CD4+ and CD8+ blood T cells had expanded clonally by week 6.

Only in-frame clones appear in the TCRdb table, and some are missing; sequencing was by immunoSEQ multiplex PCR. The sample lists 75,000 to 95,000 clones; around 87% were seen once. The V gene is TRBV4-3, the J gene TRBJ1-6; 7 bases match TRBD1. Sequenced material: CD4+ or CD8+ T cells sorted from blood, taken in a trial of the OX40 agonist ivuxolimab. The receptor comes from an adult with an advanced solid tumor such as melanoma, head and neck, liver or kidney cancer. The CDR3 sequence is CASSQAGGGGNNSPLHF. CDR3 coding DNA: TGCGCCAGCAGCCAAGCAGGGGGAGGGGGAAATAATTCACCCCTCCACTTT.